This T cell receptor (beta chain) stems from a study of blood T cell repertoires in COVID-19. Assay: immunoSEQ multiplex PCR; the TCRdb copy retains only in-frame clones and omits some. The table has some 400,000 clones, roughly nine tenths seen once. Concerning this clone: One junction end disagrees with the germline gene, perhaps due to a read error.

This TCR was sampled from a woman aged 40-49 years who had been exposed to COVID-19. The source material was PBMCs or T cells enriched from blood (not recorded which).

CDR3 sequence: CASNLLGGPRNTEAFF. The CDR3 nucleotides are TGTGCCAGCAACTTACTTGGAGGACCGAGGAACACTGAAGCTTTCTTT. The J gene is TRBJ1-1, the V gene TRBV11-2; D is undetermined. Germline CDR1 is SGHAT and CDR2 is FQNNGV. The CDR3 totals 16 residues.